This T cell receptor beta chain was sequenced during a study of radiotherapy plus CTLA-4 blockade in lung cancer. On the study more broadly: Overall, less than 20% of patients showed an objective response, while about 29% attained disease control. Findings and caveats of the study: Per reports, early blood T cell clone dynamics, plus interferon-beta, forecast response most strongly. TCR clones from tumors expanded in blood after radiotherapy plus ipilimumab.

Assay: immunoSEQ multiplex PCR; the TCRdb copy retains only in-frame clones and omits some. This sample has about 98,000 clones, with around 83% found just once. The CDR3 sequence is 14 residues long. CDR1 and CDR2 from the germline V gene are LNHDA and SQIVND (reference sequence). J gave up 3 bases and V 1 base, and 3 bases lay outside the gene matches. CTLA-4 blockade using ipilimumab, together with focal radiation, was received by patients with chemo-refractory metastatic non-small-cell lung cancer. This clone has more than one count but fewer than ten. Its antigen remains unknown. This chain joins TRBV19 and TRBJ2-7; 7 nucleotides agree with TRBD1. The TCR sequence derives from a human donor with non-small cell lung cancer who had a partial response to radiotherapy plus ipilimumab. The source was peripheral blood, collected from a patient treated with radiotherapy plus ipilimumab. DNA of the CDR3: TGTGCCAGTAGTATAGGGCCAGGGGGCTACGAGCAGTACTTC. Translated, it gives CASSIGPGGYEQYF.